This T cell receptor beta chain was identified during a study of CD8 T cells in Susac syndrome. Both CD4+ and CD8+ T cells were negatively isolated, and TEMRA cells underwent FACS enrichment. After extraction with the RNeasy kit, 0.5 to 1 ug of the RNA was reverse transcribed using random hexamers. Across 54 Vbeta and 13 Jbeta, immunoSEQ multiplex PCR amplified TCR beta CDR3. MiXCR, applied by TCRdb to the immunoSEQ multiplex PCR reads, yields one record per CDR3 protein. The data hold 100,000 to 150,000 distinct CDR3 sequences, with approximately 95% observed a single time. The germline CDR1 and CDR2 sequences are MNHEY and SMNVEV (reference sequence). The CDR3 has 14 amino acids. The V gene lost 3 bases and the J gene lost 3 bases, with 9 bases spanning the gap. This clonotype showed up just once.

What was sequenced was CD8+ T cells from PBMCs. V and J are TRBV27 and TRBJ1-3; unclear D gene. The source of this sequence is a human donor with multiple sclerosis. CDR3 in DNA: TGTGCCAGCAGTTTTGGTCCCGTTGGAAACACCATATATTTT. Protein product: CASSFGPVGNTIYF.